The clone carrying this TCR beta chain was seen only once. This sample was included in a study of blood T cell repertoires in COVID-19. Overall study: Sites across the United States, Italy and Spain contributed samples from acute and convalescent COVID-19. Nucleic acid was either cDNA or gDNA, and it came from T cells, B-cell-depleted T cells, or PBMCs.

Original handling: It was from reference gene primer amplification that nucleated cell counts were estimated. Assay used: immunoSEQ multiplex PCR; TCRdb lists only in-frame clones, some missing. V and J calls and clone size are those listed in that table; D and trimming were worked out from the DNA. The profile shows about 29,000 clones, approximately 88% of them singletons. This TCR was recovered from an elderly man with active COVID-19. Sequencing input: peripheral blood.

Here the CDR3 DNA reads TGTGCCAGCAGCTCCAGACAGGGAAGCTACGAGCAGTACTTC. It encodes CASSSRQGSYEQYF. The V call is TRBV5-6, the J call TRBJ2-7; 7 bases match TRBD1. The germline V gene encodes CDR1 SGHDT and CDR2 YYEEEE. This CDR3 comprises 14 residues. Trimming removed 3 bases from V and 3 bases from J; junction bases left unmatched: 6.